A single sample is the source of the 27 T cell receptor beta chains below, sequenced in a study of T cell clones after liver transplantation. The protocol was immunoSEQ multiplex PCR, while the TCRdb copy is restricted to in-frame clones and leaves out a portion. The repertoire consists of tens of thousands of clones, with 70% to 85% occurring once and the leading ten covering over 6.5%. This material consisted of CD4+ T cells from blood, taken before liver transplant. These receptors were obtained from a human donor who received a liver transplant.

A remark on this clone: A much larger clone lies a single base off, so this may be a read error. The rearrangement links TRBV5-1 to TRBJ1-4; 7 nucleotides match TRBD1. The germline V gene encodes CDR1 SGHRS and CDR2 YFSETQ. With 4 bases clipped from V and 5 bases from J, the junction kept 2 bases outside the gene matches. CDR3 length: 13 residues. The CDR3 DNA reads as TGCGCCAGCAGCCGGGACAGCAATGAAAAACTGTTTTTT. This gives the protein CASSRDSNEKLFF.

V is TRBV2 and J is TRBJ1-5; TRBD1 matches at 7 bases. CDR1 and CDR2 from the germline V gene are SNHLY and FYNNEI. The length of the CDR3 is 13 residues. V lost 7 bases to trimming and J lost 2 bases; unmatched junction nucleotides: 2. Here the CDR3 DNA reads TGTGCCAGCATGGGACAGCGCAATCAGCCCCAGCATTTT. Its translation: CASMGQRNQPQHF. Using reference TRBV2 and TRBJ1-5 for the parts outside the CDR3, the full variable domain is EPEVTQTPSHQVTQMGQEVILRCVPISNHLYFYWYRQILGQKVEFLVSFYNNEISEKSEIFDDQFSVERPDGSNFTLKIRSTKLEDSAMYFCASMGQRNQPQHFGDGTRLSIL.

CDR3 in amino acids: CASRPYGNQPQHF. CDR3 DNA: TGTGCCAGCAGGCCGTACGGCAATCAGCCCCAGCATTTT. This rearrangement joins TRBV6-5 to TRBJ1-5; D is unresolved. The germline gives CDR1 MNHEY, CDR2 SVGAGI. The V and J ends lost 6 bases and 2 bases respectively, with 8 bases between them. This CDR3 comprises 13 residues.

This chain connects TRBV7-3 to TRBJ2-2; 7 bases agree with TRBD2. J lost 1 base, V lost 5 bases, and 10 bases had no gene match. Germline lookup yields CDR1 SGHTA and CDR2 FQGTGA. The CDR3 runs to 17 residues. For the CDR3, the DNA is TGTGCCAGCAGCCCCGATGGCGGGAGAAGGAACACCGGGGAGCTGTTTTTT. Its translation is CASSPDGGRRNTGELFF.

The sample holds one count of this clone. This chain links TRBV9 with TRBJ2-3, with 10 positions matching TRBD2. V gave up 3 bases and J gave up 1 base; unmatched junction bases: 5. Germline values: CDR1 SGDLS, CDR2 YYNGEE. This CDR3 spans 16 amino acids. The CDR3 sequence: CASSGGLAGGTDTQYF. The CDR3 bases are TGTGCCAGCAGCGGAGGGCTAGCGGGAGGCACAGATACGCAGTATTTT.

The chain couples TRBV9 to TRBJ2-2, with unresolved D. The germline CDR1 and CDR2 sequences are SGDLS and YYNGEE. This CDR3 is 14 amino acids long. V lost 1 base to trimming and J lost 1 base, with 5 bases between them. The CDR3 nucleotides read TGTGCCAGCAGCGTAACCTGGAACACCGGGGAGCTGTTTTTT. It codes for CASSVTWNTGELFF. Supplemented by reference TRBV9 and TRBJ2-2, the full variable domain reads DSGVTQTPKHLITATGQRVTLRCSPRSGDLSVYWYQQSLDQGLQFLIQYYNGEERAKGNILERFSAQQFPDLHSELNLSSLELGDSALYFCASSVTWNTGELFFGEGSRLTVL.

This chain joins TRBV19 and TRBJ1-5; 9 bases agree with TRBD1. The CDR3 sequence is 16 residues long. The ends lost 4 bases at V and 6 bases at J; junction bases unmatched: 10. In germline, CDR1 is LNHDA, CDR2 SQIVND (reference sequence). The CDR3 DNA follows: TGTGCCAGTAGTACTGGGACAGGGAGGTCAGGTCAGCCCCAGCATTTT. It is translated as CASSTGTGRSGQPQHF. The variable domain in full, completed from reference TRBV19 and TRBJ1-5, reads DGGITQSPKYLFRKEGQNVTLSCEQNLNHDAMYWYRQDPGQGLRLIYYSQIVNDFQKGDIAEGYSVSREKKESFPLTVTSAQKNPTAFYLCASSTGTGRSGQPQHFGDGTRLSIL.

The chain couples TRBV6-4 to TRBJ2-1; D not certain. This CDR3 has 12 residues. V lost 2 bases to trimming and J lost 8 bases, with 7 bases between them. CDR1 is MRHNA and CDR2 is SNTAGT in the germline V gene. The CDR3 DNA sequence: TGTGCCAGCAGTGACGATGGCCATGAGCAGTTCTTC. Protein: CASSDDGHEQFF.

Ten or more counts support this clone. The J gene is TRBJ1-1, the V gene TRBV6-1; 10 bases map to TRBD1. CDR3 length equals 13 residues. Germline lookup yields CDR1 MNHNS and CDR2 SASEGT. Unmatched junction bases numbered 3, after V lost 6 bases and J lost 5 bases. Here the CDR3 reads CASRRTGGTEAFF. DNA of the CDR3: TGTGCCAGCAGAAGGACAGGGGGGACTGAAGCTTTCTTT.

CDR3 protein: CASSVPGTREQYF. The DNA for the CDR3 is TGTGCCAGCAGCGTTCCAGGGACTCGGGAGCAGTACTTC. The V call is TRBV5-5, the J call TRBJ2-7, with TRBD2 as a possible D gene (6 bases). This CDR3 region has 13 residues. Between the trimmed V and J ends, which lost 4 bases and 7 bases, there was a span of 15 bases. Germline lookup yields CDR1 SGHKS and CDR2 YYEKEE (reference sequence).

The V gene is TRBV5-6, the J gene TRBJ2-1, with 7 positions matching TRBD2. The V gene's germline CDR1 is SGHDT and CDR2 YYEEEE. The CDR3 length is 15 residues. The junction had 5 bases not matched to a gene; V was cut back by 1 base and J by 4 bases. For the CDR3, the DNA is TGTGCCAGCAGCTTGTCCGCTAGCGGATACAATGAGCAGTTCTTC. It yields the protein CASSLSASGYNEQFF.

The chain uses TRBV12-5 and TRBJ2-2; 8 positions agree with TRBD1. V lost 7 bases, J lost 1 base, and 8 bases stayed unmatched. The CDR3 is 16 residues long. The germline CDR1 and CDR2 sequences are LGHNT and FRNRAP. CDR3 in DNA: TGTGCTAGTGCTCCTACCGGGACAGGGAACACCGGGGAGCTGTTTTTT. Encoded protein: CASAPTGTGNTGELFF. The variable domain in full, completed from reference TRBV12-5 and TRBJ2-2, reads DARVTQTPRHKVTEMGQEVTMRCQPILGHNTVFWYRQTMMQGLELLAYFRNRAPLDDSGMPKDRFSAEMPDATLATLKIQPSEPRDSAVYFCASAPTGTGNTGELFFGEGSRLTVL.

V usage is TRBV5-6 and J usage is TRBJ2-1; 7 bases line up with TRBD2. The germline CDR1 and CDR2 sequences are SGHDT and YYEEEE. V was pared by 4 bases and J by 7 bases, with 14 bases of the junction left unmatched. The CDR3 covers 16 residues. CDR3 in amino acids: CASSPPWGGRLNEQFF. CDR3 DNA sequence: TGTGCCAGCAGCCCGCCGTGGGGCGGGAGATTGAATGAGCAGTTCTTC.

The genes are TRBV6-1 and TRBJ1-1; D not certain. The CDR3 loop spans 12 amino acids. Germline assignment: CDR1 MNHNS and CDR2 SASEGT. Deletions cut 8 bases from V and 0 bases from J, with 7 bases between. DNA for the CDR3: TGTGCCAGCCTCTTGGTGAACACTGAAGCTTTCTTT. It specifies CASLLVNTEAFF.

The chain recombines TRBV6-5 with TRBJ2-1; 7 positions agree with TRBD2. The germline V gene encodes CDR1 MNHEY and CDR2 SVGAGI. Trimming removed 7 bases from V and 6 bases from J; junction bases left unmatched: 6. CDR3 length equals 13 residues. The CDR3 DNA is TGTGCCAGCAAAGGGACTAACTCCAATGAGCAGTTCTTC. Its translation: CASKGTNSNEQFF.

This clone was seen more than once but under ten times. CDR3 amino acids: CASSQTRGNIQYF. The CDR3 coding sequence is TGCGCCAGCAGCCAGACAAGGGGGAACATTCAGTACTTC. The chain has TRBV5-1 and TRBJ2-4; D is perhaps TRBD1 (6 bases). The germline gives CDR1 SGHRS, CDR2 YFSETQ. V shed 4 bases and J shed 7 bases, with 12 bases lying between them. The CDR3 runs to 13 residues. Using reference TRBV5-1 and TRBJ2-4 for the parts outside the CDR3, the full variable domain is KAGVTQTPRYLIKTRGQQVTLSCSPISGHRSVSWYQQTPGQGLQFLFEYFSETQRNKGNFPGRFSGRQFSNSRSEMNVSTLELGDSALYLCASSQTRGNIQYFGAGTRLSVL.

This chain's CDR3 is CASTQTEGNTIYF. The CDR3 coding sequence is TGTGCCAGCACCCAGACCGAGGGAAACACCATATATTTT. V and J are TRBV6-6 and TRBJ1-3; D uncertain. The CDR3 consists of 13 residues. The V end was cut by 7 bases, the J end by 4 bases, with 11 bases between. Germline V gene sequence: CDR1 MNHNY, CDR2 SVGAGI (reference sequence).

The rearrangement joins TRBV4-1 to TRBJ1-3; the match to TRBD1 covers 8 bases. The CDR3 has 18 amino acids. V lost 0 bases to trimming and J lost 3 bases; unmatched junction nucleotides: 10. Germline CDR1 reads MGHRA; CDR2 reads YSYEKL. CDR3 DNA: TGCGCCAGCAGCCAAGATGCGGGTGGACAGGGCGGTGGAAACACCATATATTTT. This sequence encodes CASSQDAGGQGGGNTIYF.

This chain joins TRBV7-2 and TRBJ2-7; D could derive from TRBD1 or TRBD2 (5 bases each). The CDR3 loop spans 15 amino acids. Germline values: CDR1 SGHTA, CDR2 FQGNSA. V lost 0 bases and J lost 5, with 14 bases in between. The CDR3 spells CASSLAGTSGHEQYF. The CDR3 DNA follows: TGTGCCAGCAGCTTAGCAGGGACCTCAGGGCACGAGCAGTACTTC.

This clone occurred once. The rearrangement joins TRBV10-3 to TRBJ2-5; perhaps TRBD2 as D (6 bases). V was trimmed by 10 bases and J by 5 bases, leaving 14 bases between them. CDR1 is ENHRY, CDR2 SYGVKD, per germline. This CDR3 is built from 12 residues. The CDR3 here is CATAGGAETQYF. As DNA, the CDR3 is TGTGCCACGGCCGGCGGGGCGGAGACCCAGTACTTC.

The chain joins TRBV28 to TRBJ2-1; TRBD2 matches 10 bases. CDR3 size: 12 residues. V lost 3 bases to trimming and J lost 10 bases; unmatched junction nucleotides: 0. The germline V gene encodes CDR1 MDHEN and CDR2 SYDVKM. The chain's CDR3 is CASSLTSGEQFF. In DNA form, the CDR3 reads TGTGCCAGCAGTTTGACTAGCGGGGAGCAGTTCTTC. Combining the CDR3 with reference TRBV28 and TRBJ2-1 gives the whole variable domain DVKVTQSSRYLVKRTGEKVFLECVQDMDHENMFWYRQDPGLGLRLIYFSYDVKMKEKGDIPEGYSVSREKKERFSLILESASTNQTSMYLCASSLTSGEQFFGPGTRLTVL.

The chain recombines TRBV19 with TRBJ1-1; the match to TRBD1 covers 9 bases. V trimming: 1 base; J trimming: 6 bases; junction bases outside the gene matches: 6. CDR1 LNHDA and CDR2 SQIVND come from the germline V gene (reference sequence). There are 15 residues in the CDR3. The CDR3 nucleotides are TGTGCCAGTAGTATAGTCCGGACAGGGGCCCCTGAAGCTTTCTTT. This encodes CASSIVRTGAPEAFF.

The chain joins TRBV15 to TRBJ1-5; TRBD1 agrees at 7 bases. The CDR3 is 16 amino acids. With V trimmed by 1 base and J by 5 bases, 8 bases remained unmatched. Germline V gene data show CDR1 as LNHNV and CDR2 as YYDKDF (reference sequence). The CDR3 DNA is TGTGCCACCAGCAGAGTACAGGGGTTCGGTGATCAGCCCCAGCATTTT. Translating it yields CATSRVQGFGDQPQHF.

The chain recombines TRBV7-9 with TRBJ1-1; D not certain. Trimming left V 0 bases short and J 0 bases short, with 8 bases between. There are 15 residues in the CDR3. Per germline, CDR1 SEHNR and CDR2 FQNEAQ (reference sequence). The CDR3 reads CASSLAQDMNTEAFF. Written as DNA, the CDR3 is TGTGCCAGCAGCTTAGCGCAAGATATGAACACTGAAGCTTTCTTT.

This clone came up a few times. The chain links TRBV29-1 to TRBJ2-2; D is uncertain. Germline values: CDR1 SQVTM, CDR2 ANQGSEA. V was trimmed by 8 bases and J by 4 bases, leaving 20 bases between them. The CDR3 has 15 amino acids. This CDR3 reads CSTTGLSDGTGELFF. The CDR3 DNA sequence: TGCAGCACCACCGGGCTCAGCGACGGCACCGGGGAGCTGTTTTTT.

The rearrangement links TRBV19 to TRBJ2-5, with 9 bases that match TRBD1. The CDR3 extends over 15 amino acids. Germline V CDR1 and CDR2: LNHDA, SQIVND (reference sequence). V trimming: 3 bases; J trimming: 5 bases; junction bases outside the gene matches: 7. The CDR3 coding sequence is TGTGCCAGTAGTATGGGGACAGGGCAGTTGGAGACCCAGTACTTC. Protein product: CASSMGTGQLETQYF.

CDR3 in DNA: TGTGCCAGCAGTTACTCAACCGGCGACACTGAAGCTTTCTTT. It is translated as CASSYSTGDTEAFF. The chain couples TRBV6-5 to TRBJ1-1; D is ambiguous. V was clipped by 0 bases and J by 3 bases, with 8 bases between them. The CDR3 is 14 residues long. Germline V lookup: CDR1 MNHEY, CDR2 SVGAGI.